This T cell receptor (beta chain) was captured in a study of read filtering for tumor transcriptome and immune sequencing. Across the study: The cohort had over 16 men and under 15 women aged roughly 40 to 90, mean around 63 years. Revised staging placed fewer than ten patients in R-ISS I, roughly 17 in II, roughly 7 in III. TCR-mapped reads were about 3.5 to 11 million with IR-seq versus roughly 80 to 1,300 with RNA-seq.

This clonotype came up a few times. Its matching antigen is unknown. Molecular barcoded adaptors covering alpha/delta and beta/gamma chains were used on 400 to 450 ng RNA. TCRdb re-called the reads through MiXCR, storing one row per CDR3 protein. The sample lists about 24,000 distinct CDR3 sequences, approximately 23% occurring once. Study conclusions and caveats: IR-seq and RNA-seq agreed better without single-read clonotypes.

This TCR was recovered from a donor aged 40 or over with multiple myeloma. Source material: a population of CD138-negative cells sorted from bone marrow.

The CDR3 region is CASSSPEGSGANVLTF. The CDR3, as DNA: TGTGCCAGCAGTTCCCCTGAAGGCTCTGGGGCCAACGTCCTGACTTTC. The rearrangement uses TRBV28 and TRBJ2-6; D uncertain. V was shortened by 4 bases and J by 0 bases, with 10 bases between the two germline ends. Germline V CDR1 and CDR2: MDHEN, SYDVKM. The CDR3 runs to 16 residues.